These T cell receptor beta chains were read from a single sample in a study of cytomegalovirus exposure and HLA in healthy donors. Clones were sequenced by immunoSEQ multiplex PCR, and TCRdb holds only the in-frame ones, with some missing. The repertoire holds tens of thousands of clones, with about 89% as singletons. Sequenced sample: PBMCs. The receptors were gathered from a man aged 30 to 45 in good health and CMV-seropositive. Each CDR3 is given with its conserved first and last residue. The D gene is left open where the match is weak. Expanded clones get a size class; other rows say once, few or many, or leave the size out.

CDR3 protein: CASSLADTNIQYF; CDR3 DNA: TGCGCCAGCAGCCTAGCGGACACTAACATTCAGTACTTC; clone size: few; J gene: TRBJ2-4; D gene: TRBD2; V gene: TRBV5-1
CDR3 protein: CASSGQGLGGYTF; CDR3 DNA: TGTGCCAGCAGCGGACAGGGTTTAGGTGGCTACACCTTC; clone size: .; J gene: TRBJ1-2; D gene: TRBD1; V gene: TRBV7-8
CDR3 protein: CASSARGPNTGELFF; CDR3 DNA: TGTGCCAGCAGTGCCAGGGGCCCGAACACCGGGGAGCTGTTTTTT; clone size: .; J gene: TRBJ2-2; D gene: .; V gene: TRBV6-1
CDR3 protein: CASSLGYGNTIYF; CDR3 DNA: TGCGCCAGCAGCTTGGGTTATGGAAACACCATATATTTT; clone size: .; J gene: TRBJ1-3; D gene: .; V gene: TRBV5-1
CDR3 protein: CASTGTSGDTGELFF; CDR3 DNA: TGTGCCAGCACCGGGACTAGCGGTGATACCGGGGAGCTGTTTTTT; clone size: .; J gene: TRBJ2-2; D gene: TRBD2; V gene: TRBV6-1
CDR3 protein: CASSAAGTRNLYEQYF; CDR3 DNA: TGTGCCAGCAGTGCGGCCGGGACTAGGAATCTCTACGAGCAGTACTTC; clone size: once; J gene: TRBJ2-7; D gene: TRBD2; V gene: TRBV27
CDR3 protein: CASSYSGAGTGELFF; CDR3 DNA: TGTGCCAGCAGTTACTCGGGAGCGGGCACCGGGGAGCTGTTTTTT; clone size: .; J gene: TRBJ2-2; D gene: .; V gene: TRBV6-5
CDR3 protein: CASSWGDRDSYEQYF; CDR3 DNA: TGCGCCAGCAGCTGGGGGGACAGGGACTCCTACGAGCAGTACTTC; clone size: .; J gene: TRBJ2-7; D gene: TRBD1; V gene: TRBV5-1
CDR3 protein: CAINSGTGINYGYTF; CDR3 DNA: TGTGCCATCAACTCCGGGACAGGAATTAACTATGGCTACACCTTC; clone size: .; J gene: TRBJ1-2; D gene: TRBD1; V gene: TRBV10-3
CDR3 protein: CATSRGLAGGPTSGEQFF; CDR3 DNA: TGTGCCACCAGCAGGGGACTAGCGGGAGGGCCCACCTCGGGCGAGCAGTTCTTC; clone size: .; J gene: TRBJ2-1; D gene: TRBD2; V gene: TRBV15
CDR3 protein: CASSWDRKQETQYF; CDR3 DNA: TGTGCCAGCAGCTGGGACAGGAAGCAAGAGACCCAGTACTTC; clone size: once; J gene: TRBJ2-5; D gene: TRBD1; V gene: TRBV6-5
CDR3 protein: CASSLGLASYTDTQYF; CDR3 DNA: TGTGCCAGCAGCTTGGGTCTAGCGAGTTACACAGATACGCAGTATTTT; clone size: .; J gene: TRBJ2-3; D gene: .; V gene: TRBV5-6
CDR3 protein: CASRTATYEQYF; CDR3 DNA: TGTGCCAGCAGGACAGCTACCTACGAGCAGTACTTC; clone size: .; J gene: TRBJ2-7; D gene: .; V gene: TRBV6-1
CDR3 protein: CASSLYPGQGARDYGYTF; CDR3 DNA: TGCGCCAGCAGCTTGTATCCGGGACAGGGGGCGCGGGACTATGGCTACACCTTC; clone size: .; J gene: TRBJ1-2; D gene: TRBD1; V gene: TRBV5-1
CDR3 protein: CASSSRGLADNEQFF; CDR3 DNA: TGTGCCAGCAGCTCAAGGGGACTAGCGGACAATGAGCAGTTCTTC; clone size: .; J gene: TRBJ2-1; D gene: TRBD2; V gene: TRBV7-2
CDR3 protein: CASSLRVGAGYNEQFF; CDR3 DNA: TGCGCCAGCAGCTTGCGGGTTGGAGCGGGATACAATGAGCAGTTCTTC; clone size: .; J gene: TRBJ2-1; D gene: TRBD2; V gene: TRBV5-1
CDR3 protein: CASSRKTGGFTDTQYF; CDR3 DNA: TGTGCCAGTAGTAGGAAAACAGGGGGCTTCACAGATACGCAGTATTTT; clone size: .; J gene: TRBJ2-3; D gene: TRBD1; V gene: TRBV19
CDR3 protein: CASSESRGKGETQYF; CDR3 DNA: TGTGCCAGCAGTGAATCTCGCGGGAAGGGAGAGACCCAGTACTTC; clone size: once; J gene: TRBJ2-5; D gene: .; V gene: TRBV6-1
CDR3 protein: CASSQETSGKTSTQYF; CDR3 DNA: TGTGCCAGCAGCCAAGAGACTAGCGGGAAAACAAGTACGCAGTATTTT; clone size: .; J gene: TRBJ2-3; D gene: TRBD2; V gene: TRBV4-2
CDR3 protein: CSAPGLFSYNEQFF; CDR3 DNA: TGCAGCGCCCCGGGACTTTTCTCCTACAATGAGCAGTTCTTC; clone size: .; J gene: TRBJ2-1; D gene: .; V gene: TRBV29-1
CDR3 protein: CASSQDYPELAGAEQFF; CDR3 DNA: TGCGCCAGCAGCCAAGACTACCCGGAACTAGCGGGAGCTGAGCAGTTCTTC; clone size: .; J gene: TRBJ2-1; D gene: TRBD2; V gene: TRBV4-1
CDR3 protein: CASSPGALAGVTDTQYF; CDR3 DNA: TGTGCCAGCAGCCCAGGGGCATTAGCGGGAGTTACAGATACGCAGTATTTT; clone size: .; J gene: TRBJ2-3; D gene: TRBD2; V gene: TRBV7-9
CDR3 protein: CASSPRGDGGYTF; CDR3 DNA: TGTGCCAGCTCACCACGGGGGGATGGAGGCTACACCTTC; clone size: .; J gene: TRBJ1-2; D gene: .; V gene: TRBV18
CDR3 protein: CASSPRSGASGANVLTF; CDR3 DNA: TGTGCCAGCAGCCCTCGTTCAGGGGCGTCTGGGGCCAACGTCCTGACTTTC; clone size: .; J gene: TRBJ2-6; D gene: .; V gene: TRBV11-3
CDR3 protein: CASSDVTKRQYF; CDR3 DNA: TGTGCCAGCAGTGATGTAACTAAACGGCAGTACTTC; clone size: .; J gene: TRBJ2-7; D gene: .; V gene: TRBV2
CDR3 protein: CASRQGQDNEQFF; CDR3 DNA: TGCGCCAGTCGACAGGGACAGGACAATGAGCAGTTCTTC; clone size: .; J gene: TRBJ2-1; D gene: TRBD1; V gene: TRBV5-1
CDR3 protein: CATSPRLEAGELFF; CDR3 DNA: TGTGCCACCAGCCCCCGACTAGAGGCCGGGGAGCTGTTTTTT; clone size: once; J gene: TRBJ2-2; D gene: .; V gene: TRBV15
CDR3 protein: CASTTGGWDTEAFF; CDR3 DNA: TGTGCCAGCACCACTGGAGGGTGGGACACTGAAGCTTTCTTT; clone size: .; J gene: TRBJ1-1; D gene: .; V gene: TRBV28
CDR3 protein: CASSFSGRAPDEQYF; CDR3 DNA: TGTGCCAGCAGCTTCTCTGGGAGGGCACCAGACGAGCAGTACTTC; clone size: .; J gene: TRBJ2-7; D gene: TRBD2; V gene: TRBV11-2
CDR3 protein: CASSPGRYQETQYF; CDR3 DNA: TGTGCCAGCAGCCCCGGGAGATACCAAGAGACCCAGTACTTC; clone size: .; J gene: TRBJ2-5; D gene: .; V gene: TRBV14
CDR3 protein: CASSLINNEQFF; CDR3 DNA: TGTGCCAGCAGCTTAATTAACAATGAGCAGTTCTTC; clone size: .; J gene: TRBJ2-1; D gene: .; V gene: TRBV7-6
CDR3 protein: CASSFQGMADTQYF; CDR3 DNA: TGCGCCAGCAGCTTCCAGGGGATGGCAGATACGCAGTATTTT; clone size: .; J gene: TRBJ2-3; D gene: .; V gene: TRBV5-1
CDR3 protein: CASSIGTGGEKLFF; CDR3 DNA: TGTGCCAGTAGTATCGGGACAGGGGGTGAAAAACTGTTTTTT; clone size: .; J gene: TRBJ1-4; D gene: TRBD1; V gene: TRBV19
CDR3 protein: CASSGSGGAGGFTGELFF; CDR3 DNA: TGTGCCAGCAGCGGTAGTGGAGGGGCGGGAGGCTTCACCGGGGAGCTGTTTTTT; clone size: .; J gene: TRBJ2-2; D gene: TRBD2; V gene: TRBV7-6
CDR3 protein: CASSHLDGKETQYF; CDR3 DNA: TGTGCCAGCAGCCACCTGGACGGGAAAGAGACCCAGTACTTC; clone size: .; J gene: TRBJ2-5; D gene: .; V gene: TRBV14
CDR3 protein: CASSLVVGGSYEQYF; CDR3 DNA: TGTGCCAGCAGTTTGGTCGTAGGGGGCAGCTACGAGCAGTACTTC; clone size: .; J gene: TRBJ2-7; D gene: TRBD1; V gene: TRBV27
CDR3 protein: CASSLAGTRVYNEQFF; CDR3 DNA: TGTGCCAGCAGCTTGGCCGGGACTAGAGTTTACAATGAGCAGTTCTTC; clone size: .; J gene: TRBJ2-1; D gene: TRBD2; V gene: TRBV5-8
CDR3 protein: CASSFDRASYNEQFF; CDR3 DNA: TGTGCCAGCAGCTTTGACAGGGCCTCCTACAATGAGCAGTTCTTC; clone size: .; J gene: TRBJ2-1; D gene: TRBD1; V gene: TRBV7-3
CDR3 protein: CASRALAYLSDTQYF; CDR3 DNA: TGTGCCAGCAGAGCCTTAGCGTACCTCTCGGATACGCAGTATTTT; clone size: .; J gene: TRBJ2-3; D gene: .; V gene: TRBV6-5
CDR3 protein: CASRRTDLSNQPQHF; CDR3 DNA: TGTGCCAGCAGGAGGACAGACCTTAGCAATCAGCCCCAGCATTTT; clone size: .; J gene: TRBJ1-5; D gene: .; V gene: TRBV2
CDR3 protein: CASSLGGSNEKLFF; CDR3 DNA: TGTGCCAGCAGTTTGGGGGGGTCTAATGAAAAACTGTTTTTT; clone size: .; J gene: TRBJ1-4; D gene: .; V gene: TRBV28
CDR3 protein: CASSPPGSLGYEQYF; CDR3 DNA: TGTGCCAGCAGCCCACCGGGTAGCTTAGGCTACGAGCAGTACTTC; clone size: .; J gene: TRBJ2-7; D gene: .; V gene: TRBV7-8
CDR3 protein: CAWSVWPGGEEKLFF; CDR3 DNA: TGTGCCTGGAGTGTGTGGCCCGGAGGAGAGGAAAAACTGTTTTTT; clone size: .; J gene: TRBJ1-4; D gene: .; V gene: TRBV30
CDR3 protein: CASSSGFEYEQYF; CDR3 DNA: TGTGCCAGCTCAAGCGGGTTTGAGTACGAGCAGTACTTC; clone size: .; J gene: TRBJ2-7; D gene: .; V gene: TRBV18
CDR3 protein: CASSLETAGGYTF; CDR3 DNA: TGCGCCAGCAGCTTGGAAACAGCGGGTGGCTACACCTTC; clone size: .; J gene: TRBJ1-2; D gene: .; V gene: TRBV5-1
CDR3 protein: CASSLAPGNEQFF; CDR3 DNA: TGTGCCAGCAGCTTAGCCCCAGGCAATGAGCAGTTCTTC; clone size: .; J gene: TRBJ2-1; D gene: .; V gene: TRBV7-6